This TCR beta chain is from a study of T cells of healthy individuals. TCRdb reprocessed the 5' RACE reads with MiXCR, giving one entry per CDR3 protein. This sample yields over 95,000 distinct CDR3 sequences, of which 15% to 20% are seen a single time; under 7.5% belongs to the top ten. The CDR3 has 14 residues. Germline lookup yields CDR1 SQVTM and CDR2 ANQGSEA. With 6 bases removed from V and 4 bases from J, the gap between germline ends came to 15 bases. This clonotype was recorded a few times. The rearrangement links TRBV29-1 to TRBJ2-2; unclear D gene. This clonotype was sampled from a human donor in good health. The chain's CDR3 is CSVLGLRSTGELFF. The DNA of the CDR3 is TGCAGCGTCCTGGGGTTAAGGAGCACCGGGGAGCTGTTTTTT.